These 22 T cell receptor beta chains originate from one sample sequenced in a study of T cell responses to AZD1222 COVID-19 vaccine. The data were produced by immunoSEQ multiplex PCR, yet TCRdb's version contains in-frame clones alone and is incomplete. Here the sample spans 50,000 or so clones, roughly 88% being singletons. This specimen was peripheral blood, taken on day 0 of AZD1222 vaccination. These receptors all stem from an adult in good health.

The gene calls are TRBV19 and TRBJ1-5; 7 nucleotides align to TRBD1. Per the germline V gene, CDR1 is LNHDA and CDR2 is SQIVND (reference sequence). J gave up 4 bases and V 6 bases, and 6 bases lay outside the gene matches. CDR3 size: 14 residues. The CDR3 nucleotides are TGTGCCAGTAGCCCCAGGGGGGGGAATCAGCCCCAGCATTTT. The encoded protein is CASSPRGGNQPQHF.

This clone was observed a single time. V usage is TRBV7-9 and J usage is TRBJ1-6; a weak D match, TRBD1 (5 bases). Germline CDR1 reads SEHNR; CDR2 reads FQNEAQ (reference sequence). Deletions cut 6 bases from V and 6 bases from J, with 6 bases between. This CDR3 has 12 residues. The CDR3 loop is CASRGPNSPLHF. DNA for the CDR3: TGTGCCAGCAGGGGGCCTAATTCACCCCTCCACTTT. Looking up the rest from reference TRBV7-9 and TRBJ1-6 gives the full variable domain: DTGVSQNPRHKITKRGQNVTFRCDPISEHNRLYWYRQTLGQGPEFLTYFQNEAQLEKSRLLSDRFSAERPKGSFSTLEIQRTEQGDSAMYLCASRGPNSPLHFGNGTRLTVT.

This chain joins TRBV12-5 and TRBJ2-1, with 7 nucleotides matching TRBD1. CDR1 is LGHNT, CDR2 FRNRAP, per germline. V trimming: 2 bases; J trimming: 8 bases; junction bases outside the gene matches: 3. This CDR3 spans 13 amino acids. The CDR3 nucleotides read TGTGCTAGTGGTTTGCCGGGACAGTATGAGCAGTTCTTC. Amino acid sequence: CASGLPGQYEQFF.

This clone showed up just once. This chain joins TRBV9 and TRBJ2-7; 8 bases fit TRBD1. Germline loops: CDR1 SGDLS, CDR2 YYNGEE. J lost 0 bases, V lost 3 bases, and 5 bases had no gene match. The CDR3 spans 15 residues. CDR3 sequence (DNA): TGTGCCAGCAGCGCGGGACAGGCTCCCTCCTACGAGCAGTACTTC. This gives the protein CASSAGQAPSYEQYF.

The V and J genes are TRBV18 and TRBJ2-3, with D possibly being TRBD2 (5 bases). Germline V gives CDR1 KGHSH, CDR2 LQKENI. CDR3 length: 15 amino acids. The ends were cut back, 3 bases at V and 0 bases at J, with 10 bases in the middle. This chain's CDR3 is CASSPERYSTDTQYF. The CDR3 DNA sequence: TGTGCCAGCTCACCTGAGCGGTATAGCACAGATACGCAGTATTTT.

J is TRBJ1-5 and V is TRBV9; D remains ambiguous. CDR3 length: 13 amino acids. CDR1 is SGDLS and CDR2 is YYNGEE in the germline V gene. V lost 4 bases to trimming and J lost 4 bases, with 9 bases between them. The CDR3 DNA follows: TGTGCCAGCAGCCTCGACCCGAATCAGCCCCAGCATTTT. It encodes CASSLDPNQPQHF.

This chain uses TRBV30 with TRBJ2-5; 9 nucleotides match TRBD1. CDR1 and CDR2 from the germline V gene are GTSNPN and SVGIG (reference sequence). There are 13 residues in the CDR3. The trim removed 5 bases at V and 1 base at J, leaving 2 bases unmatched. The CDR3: CAWGTGTQETQYF. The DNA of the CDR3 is TGTGCCTGGGGGACAGGGACCCAAGAGACCCAGTACTTC.

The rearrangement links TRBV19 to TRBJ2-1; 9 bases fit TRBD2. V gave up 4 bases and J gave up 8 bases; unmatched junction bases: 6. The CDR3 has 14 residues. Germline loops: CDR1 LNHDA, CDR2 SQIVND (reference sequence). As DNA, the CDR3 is TGTGCCAGTAGTAGGGCTAGCGGGACCTATGAGCAGTTCTTC. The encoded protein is CASSRASGTYEQFF.

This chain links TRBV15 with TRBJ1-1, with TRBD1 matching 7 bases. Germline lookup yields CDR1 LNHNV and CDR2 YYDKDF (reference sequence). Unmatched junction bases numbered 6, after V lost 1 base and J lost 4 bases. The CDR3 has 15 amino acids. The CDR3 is CATSRVEGGGTEAFF. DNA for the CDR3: TGTGCCACCAGCAGAGTGGAAGGGGGCGGCACTGAAGCTTTCTTT.

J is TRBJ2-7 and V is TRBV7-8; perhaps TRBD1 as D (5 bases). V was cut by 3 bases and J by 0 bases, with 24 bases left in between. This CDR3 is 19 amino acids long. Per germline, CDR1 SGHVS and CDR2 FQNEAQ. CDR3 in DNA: TGTGCCAGCAGCTTTCGCCCCCTAGAAAGGGGCCGTGCCTCCTACGAGCAGTACTTC. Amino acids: CASSFRPLERGRASYEQYF.

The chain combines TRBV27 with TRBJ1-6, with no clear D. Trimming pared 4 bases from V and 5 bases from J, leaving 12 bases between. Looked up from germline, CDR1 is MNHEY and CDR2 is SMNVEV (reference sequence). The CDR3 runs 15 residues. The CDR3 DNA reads TGTGCCAGCAGTTCGGGTCCCAGGCATAATTCACCCCTCCACTTT. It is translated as CASSSGPRHNSPLHF.

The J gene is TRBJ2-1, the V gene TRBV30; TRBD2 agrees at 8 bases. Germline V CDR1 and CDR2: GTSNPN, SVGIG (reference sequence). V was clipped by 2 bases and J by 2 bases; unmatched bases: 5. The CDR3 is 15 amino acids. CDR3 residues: CAWSRTSGAYNEQFF. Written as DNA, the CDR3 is TGTGCCTGGAGTCGAACTAGCGGTGCCTACAATGAGCAGTTCTTC.

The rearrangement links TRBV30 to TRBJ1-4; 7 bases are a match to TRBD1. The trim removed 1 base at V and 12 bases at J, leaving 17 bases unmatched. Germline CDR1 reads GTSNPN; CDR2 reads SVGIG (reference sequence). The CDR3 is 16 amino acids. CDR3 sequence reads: CAWSAPWDSAQSELFF. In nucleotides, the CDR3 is TGTGCCTGGAGTGCCCCTTGGGACAGCGCTCAATCCGAACTGTTTTTT.

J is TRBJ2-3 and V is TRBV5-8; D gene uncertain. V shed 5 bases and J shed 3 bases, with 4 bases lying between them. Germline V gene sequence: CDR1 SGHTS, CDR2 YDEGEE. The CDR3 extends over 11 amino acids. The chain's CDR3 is CASRTTDTQYF. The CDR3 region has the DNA TGTGCCAGCAGGACGACAGATACGCAGTATTTT.

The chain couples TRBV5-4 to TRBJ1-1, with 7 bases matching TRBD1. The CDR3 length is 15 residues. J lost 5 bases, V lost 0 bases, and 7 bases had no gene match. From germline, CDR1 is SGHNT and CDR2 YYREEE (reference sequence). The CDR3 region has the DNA TGTGCCAGCAGCTTGGGAGGGGGCACGGGGACTGAAGCTTTCTTT. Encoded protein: CASSLGGGTGTEAFF.

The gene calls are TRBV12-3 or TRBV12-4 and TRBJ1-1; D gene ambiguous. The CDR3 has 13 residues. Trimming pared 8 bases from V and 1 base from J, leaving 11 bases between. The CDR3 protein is CASSGRTNTEAFF. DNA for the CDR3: TGTGCCAGCTCCGGACGGACGAACACTGAAGCTTTCTTT.

The CDR3 sequence: CASSYYRGNTDTQYF. The CDR3 DNA is TGTGCCAGCAGTTACTACAGGGGGAACACAGATACGCAGTATTTT. The V gene is TRBV27, the J gene TRBJ2-3; TRBD1 matches 8 bases. The V and J ends lost 4 bases and 2 bases, in that order; junction bases with no gene match: 5. Germline V CDR1 and CDR2: MNHEY, SMNVEV (reference sequence). This CDR3 has 15 residues.

CDR3 bases: TGTGCCTGGAAAGGGGGGGACGGACTGAACACTGAAGCTTTCTTT. This translates into CAWKGGDGLNTEAFF. This sequence joins TRBV30 and TRBJ1-1, with a weak D call TRBD1 (6 bases). The CDR3 has 15 amino acids. Germline V CDR1 and CDR2: GTSNPN, SVGIG (reference sequence). V shed 4 bases and J shed 0 bases, with 15 bases lying between them.

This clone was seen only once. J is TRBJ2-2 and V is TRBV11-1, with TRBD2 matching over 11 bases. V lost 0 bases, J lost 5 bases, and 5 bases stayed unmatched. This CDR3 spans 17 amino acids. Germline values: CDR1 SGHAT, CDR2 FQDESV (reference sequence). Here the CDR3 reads CASSLATLAGVTGELFF. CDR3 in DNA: TGTGCCAGCAGCTTAGCGACACTAGCGGGAGTAACCGGGGAGCTGTTTTTT.

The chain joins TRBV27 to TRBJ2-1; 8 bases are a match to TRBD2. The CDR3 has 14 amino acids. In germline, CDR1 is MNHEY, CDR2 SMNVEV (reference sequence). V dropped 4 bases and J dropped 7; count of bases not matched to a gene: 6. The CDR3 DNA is TGTGCCAGCAGTTATTCGGGAGGGCTTAATGAGCAGTTCTTC. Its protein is CASSYSGGLNEQFF.

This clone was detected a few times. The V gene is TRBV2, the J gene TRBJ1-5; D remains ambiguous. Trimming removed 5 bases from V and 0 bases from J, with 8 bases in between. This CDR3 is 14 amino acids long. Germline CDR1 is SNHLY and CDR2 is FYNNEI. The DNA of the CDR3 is TGTGCCAGCAGTAAAGAGTATAGCAATCAGCCCCAGCATTTT. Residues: CASSKEYSNQPQHF.

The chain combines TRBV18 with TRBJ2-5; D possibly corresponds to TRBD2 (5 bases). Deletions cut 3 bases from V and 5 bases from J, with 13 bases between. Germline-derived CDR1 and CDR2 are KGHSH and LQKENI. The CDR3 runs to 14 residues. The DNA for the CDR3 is TGTGCCAGCTCACCGAGAGGGCTGGGGGAGACCCAGTACTTC. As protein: CASSPRGLGETQYF.